These T cell receptor beta chains were read from a single sample in a study of Graves' ophthalmopathy and Graves' hyperthyroidism. TCRdb reprocessed the multiplex PCR reads with MiXCR, giving one entry per CDR3 protein. The data contain roughly 600,000 distinct CDR3 sequences, under 45% of them singletons. The sequencing input was peripheral blood or thyroid tissue (not recorded which). The receptors here all came from an adult man with Graves' hyperthyroidism. Both conserved end residues are trimmed from each CDR3.

>TRBV29-1
SLTGQDSNQPQH
>TRBV9
ASSGGGTGLEAF
>TRBV15
ATISSYSNQPQH
>TRBV24-1
ATSVTRTDTQY
>TRBV29-1
SVDNARDHT
>TRBV2
ASSGGLAGHQETQY
>TRBV19
ASSIGTVNQPQH
>TRBV9
AKIHLGNPDNSPLH
>TRBV9
ASSAWTGNEQY
>TRBV29-1
SVDRDRAYPT
>TRBV29-1
SAWDTQETQY
>TRBV7-3
ASSGPDNEQF
>TRBV5-1
ASSLAGTSDTGELF
>TRBV7-2
ASSPGLAGTRDTQY
>TRBV7-9
ASSLARQGGIEDQPQH
>TRBV10-3
AIRTDRGRTF
>TRBV7-9
ASSPDTGATNQPQH
>TRBV29-1
SVERRNYGYT
>TRBV14
ASSLYRGLGNYGYT
>TRBV29-1
SLNPGYGYT
>TRBV11-2
ASSLERGDRGDYEQY
>TRBV29-1
SVGHAEAF
>TRBV7-2
ASSLDPAYEQY
>TRBV29-1
SDETNYGYT
>TRBV5-1
ASSLASSGRYTGELF
>TRBV7-9
ASSPPLQNNEAF
>TRBV5-1
ASRGQGVGTGELF
>TRBV20-1
SARRTSGGGEQY
>TRBV6-5
ASSYSSGSSYEQY
>TRBV2
ASSEAGFDYEQY
>TRBV29-1
SVDANSADRQETQY